This T cell receptor (beta chain) emerged from a study of T cells after yellow fever vaccination. TCRdb re-derived calls from the 5' RACE reads in MiXCR, one entry per CDR3 protein. The sample records 610,000 or so distinct CDR3 sequences, 12% being singletons. A few counts support this clonotype. Its specificity is not known. Trimming removed 1 base from V and 1 base from J, with 15 bases in between. This CDR3 is 17 amino acids long. CDR1 is LGHNA, CDR2 YSLEER, per germline. Broader study findings: From the bulk population, abundant clonotypes could contaminate and appear within FACS-sorted repertoires. After the booster, approximately 96% of CD4 and about nine tenths of CD8 primary-response clones were re-detected. A faster peak, day 5 versus 15, was reached by the weaker secondary response.

Sequencing was performed on PBMCs, taken on the day of the yellow fever booster vaccination. The TCR was taken from a man aged 25-45 years who received the YFV17D yellow fever vaccine. The chain joins TRBV4-3 to TRBJ2-3; D gene ambiguous. DNA of the CDR3: TGCGCCAGCAGCCAAGCAATGGGCGGCCCCGGCACAGATACGCAGTATTTT. Translation: CASSQAMGGPGTDTQYF.